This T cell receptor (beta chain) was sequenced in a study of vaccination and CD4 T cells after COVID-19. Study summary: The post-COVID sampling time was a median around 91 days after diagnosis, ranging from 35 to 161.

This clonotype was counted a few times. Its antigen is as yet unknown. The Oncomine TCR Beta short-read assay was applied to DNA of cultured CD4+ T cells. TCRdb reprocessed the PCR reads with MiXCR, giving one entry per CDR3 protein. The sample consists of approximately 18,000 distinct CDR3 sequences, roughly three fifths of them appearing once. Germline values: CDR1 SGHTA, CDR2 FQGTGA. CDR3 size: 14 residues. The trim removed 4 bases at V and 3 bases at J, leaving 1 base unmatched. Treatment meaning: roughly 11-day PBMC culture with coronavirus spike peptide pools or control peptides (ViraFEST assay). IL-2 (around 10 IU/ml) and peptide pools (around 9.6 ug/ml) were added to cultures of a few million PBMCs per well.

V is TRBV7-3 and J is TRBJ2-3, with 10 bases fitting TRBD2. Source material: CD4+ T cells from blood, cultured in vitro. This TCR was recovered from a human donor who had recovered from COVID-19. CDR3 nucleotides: TGTGCCAGCAGCTCGGGACTAGCGACAGATACGCAGTATTTT. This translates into CASSSGLATDTQYF.